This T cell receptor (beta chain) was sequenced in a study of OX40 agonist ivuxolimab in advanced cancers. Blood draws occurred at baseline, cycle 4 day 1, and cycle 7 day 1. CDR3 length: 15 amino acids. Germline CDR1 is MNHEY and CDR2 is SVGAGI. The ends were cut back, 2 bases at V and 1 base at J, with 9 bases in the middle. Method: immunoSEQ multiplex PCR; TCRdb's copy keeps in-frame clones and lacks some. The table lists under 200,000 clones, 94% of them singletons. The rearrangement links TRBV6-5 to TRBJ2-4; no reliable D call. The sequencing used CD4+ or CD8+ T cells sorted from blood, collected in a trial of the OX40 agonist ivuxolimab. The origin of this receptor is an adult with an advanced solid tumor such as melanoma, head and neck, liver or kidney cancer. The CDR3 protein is CASSYGKGAKNIQYF. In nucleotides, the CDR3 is TGTGCCAGCAGTTACGGTAAGGGTGCCAAAAACATTCAGTACTTC.